The text below deals with one T cell receptor (beta chain). Its antigen is undetermined. A much bigger clone sits one base away, suggesting this may be a read error. The conserved closing phenylalanine or tryptophan is absent in this CDR3, likely reflecting a read error. This entry belongs to a study of breast tumors, draining lymph nodes, adjacent tissues. The CDR3 length is 14 residues. CDR1 is SGHRS, CDR2 YFSETQ, per germline. V lost 0 bases to trimming and J lost 5 bases; unmatched junction nucleotides: 4. TCRdb fed the multiplex PCR reads into MiXCR, producing one record per CDR3 protein. Of about 270,000 distinct CDR3 sequences detected, roughly 31% appear once; the ten largest clones hold 0.85% to 1.2%. Study-level results: Data only fit, rather than demonstrated, lymph node origin of most tumor T cells. Luminal-like breast cancer showed significantly higher tumor–nontumor repertoire similarity than basal-like. Tumor repertoires ranked between lymph nodes and nontumor tissue in diversity, with V and J gene preferences. Findings are consistent with lymph node origin and intratumoral expansion of most tumor T cells.

Breast cancer patients provided tissue from their axillary draining lymph nodes. The clonotype was recovered from a female donor with breast cancer. Some clones in this sample may be carry-over from other donors' samples. Material for sequencing was axillary lymph node tissue. This chain links TRBV5-1 with TRBJ1-2; TRBD1 agrees at 7 bases. CDR3 region: CASSLGGDRYGYTL. In DNA, the CDR3 is TGCGCCAGCAGCTTGGGGGGGGACAGATATGGCTACACCCTC.